The rows below give T cell receptor beta chains drawn from one sample of a study of OX40 agonist ivuxolimab in advanced cancers. Assay: immunoSEQ multiplex PCR; the TCRdb copy retains only in-frame clones and omits some. The sample has some 86,000 clones; about 90% are singletons. Sequenced material: CD4+ or CD8+ T cells sorted from blood, taken in a trial of the OX40 agonist ivuxolimab. These receptors all come from an adult with an advanced solid tumor such as melanoma, head and neck, liver or kidney cancer. CDR3s include the opening cysteine and the closing phenylalanine or tryptophan. A D gene is named only where the DNA matches it firmly. Expanded clones get a size class; other rows say once, few or many, or leave the size out.

DNA	CDR3	V	J	size	D
TGTGCCAGCAGTGCATCAGGGCAAGAGACCCAGTACTTC	CASSASGQETQYF	TRBV6-1	TRBJ2-5	once	.
TGTGCCAGCAGCAGGGCGACCACTGAAGCTTTCTTT	CASSRATTEAFF	TRBV28	TRBJ1-1	.	.
TGTGCCAGCATCGACACCCGGACAGGCCCTGGAAACACCATATATTTT	CASIDTRTGPGNTIYF	TRBV6-4	TRBJ1-3	medium-sized	TRBD1
TGTGCCAGCAGTTTAATAGGGCAGGCCGAGACCCAGTACTTC	CASSLIGQAETQYF	TRBV27	TRBJ2-5	.	.
TGTGCCAGCAGCCTCGGACAGGGGAATCAGCCCCAGCATTTT	CASSLGQGNQPQHF	TRBV9	TRBJ1-5	.	TRBD1
TGCGCCAGCAGCTTAGGCGGGCCGCCCTACGAGCAGTACTTC	CASSLGGPPYEQYF	TRBV5-1	TRBJ2-7	.	.
TGTGCCAGCAGCTTAGGACTGACCTTTGGGGCCAACGTCCTGACTTTC	CASSLGLTFGANVLTF	TRBV7-9	TRBJ2-6	.	.
TGTGCCAGCAGTCCAAGGTTCACAGATACGCAGTATTTT	CASSPRFTDTQYF	TRBV28	TRBJ2-3	.	.
TGTGCCAGTAGTAGGGCCCGGACGGAGAATTCACCCCTCCACTTT	CASSRARTENSPLHF	TRBV19	TRBJ1-6	.	.
TGCGCCAGCAGCCACTACCAAGAGACCCAGTACTTC	CASSHYQETQYF	TRBV5-1	TRBJ2-5	once	.
TGCGCCAGCAGCTTCCCACCCCTAGCGGGAGCTTCAGTTCTCAATGAGCAGTTCTTC	CASSFPPLAGASVLNEQFF	TRBV5-1	TRBJ2-1	.	TRBD2
TGTGCCAGCAGCTTAGTCGGGACTAGCGGGGCCTACAATGAGCAGTTCTTC	CASSLVGTSGAYNEQFF	TRBV11-3	TRBJ2-1	once	TRBD2
TGTGCCAGCACCATTAGGGGAGGACATGGCTACACCTTC	CASTIRGGHGYTF	TRBV6-5	TRBJ1-2	.	.
TGTGCCAGCAGCCTCCGATCCGGGACAGCAAAATCTGAAGCTTTCTTT	CASSLRSGTAKSEAFF	TRBV7-8	TRBJ1-1	.	TRBD1
TGTGCCAGCAGCTGGTCAGCGGGGCGGGAGACCCAGTACTTC	CASSWSAGRETQYF	TRBV7-6	TRBJ2-5	.	TRBD2
TGCGCCAGCAGCCAAGAGGGGACTAGCGGGAGCTACGAGCAGTACTTC	CASSQEGTSGSYEQYF	TRBV4-1	TRBJ2-7	.	TRBD2
TGTGCCAGCAGCCCGGGACGGTCCACAGATACGCAGTATTTT	CASSPGRSTDTQYF	TRBV6-6	TRBJ2-3	.	.
TGCGCCAGCAGCCAAGATCGGGAGGTCCCCTTGGAGGAGCAGTTCTTC	CASSQDREVPLEEQFF	TRBV4-1	TRBJ2-1	once	TRBD2
TGTGCCAGCAGTTTATGGGGGACTTCAAGCTACAATGAGCAGTTCTTC	CASSLWGTSSYNEQFF	TRBV27	TRBJ2-1	.	.
TGTGCCAGCAGTCGATGGGGCGGGGAGCAGTACTTC	CASSRWGGEQYF	TRBV27	TRBJ2-7	.	.